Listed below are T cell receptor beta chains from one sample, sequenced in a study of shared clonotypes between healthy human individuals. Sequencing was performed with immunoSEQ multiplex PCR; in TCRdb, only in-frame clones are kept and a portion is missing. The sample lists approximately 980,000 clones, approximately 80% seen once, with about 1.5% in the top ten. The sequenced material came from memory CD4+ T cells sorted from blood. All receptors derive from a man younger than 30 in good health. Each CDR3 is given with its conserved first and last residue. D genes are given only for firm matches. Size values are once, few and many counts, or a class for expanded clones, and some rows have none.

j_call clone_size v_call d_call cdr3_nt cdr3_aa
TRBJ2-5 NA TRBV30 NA TGTGCCTGGAGTGTACTACGGGGGGTGACAGGCCTTATCCAAGAGACCCAGTACTTC CAWSVLRGVTGLIQETQYF
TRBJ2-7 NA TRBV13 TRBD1 TGTGCCAGCAGCTTACATCGATTGGACAGGGGGTACGAGCAGTACTTC CASSLHRLDRGYEQYF
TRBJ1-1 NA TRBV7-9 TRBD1 TGTGCCAGCAGCTTCGGACAGGGAACTGAAGCTTTCTTT CASSFGQGTEAFF
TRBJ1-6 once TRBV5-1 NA TGCGCCAGCAGCTTGTGGTCGCAGGGGAGCTCCTATAATTCACCCCTCCACTTT CASSLWSQGSSYNSPLHF
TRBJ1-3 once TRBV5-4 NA TGTGCCAGTAGCTCAAGCGGTGGCTCTGGAAACACCATATATTTT CASSSSGGSGNTIYF
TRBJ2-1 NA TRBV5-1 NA TGCGCCAGCAGCTATCTTAGCGGAACTTACAATGAGCAGTTCTTC CASSYLSGTYNEQFF
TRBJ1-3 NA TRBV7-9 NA TGTGCCAGCAGCCGTGACAGCGGAATTGACTCTGGAAACACCATATATTTT CASSRDSGIDSGNTIYF
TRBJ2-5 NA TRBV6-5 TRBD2 TGTGCCAGCAGCGGGAGGGGCGGGACCCAGTACTTC CASSGRGGTQYF
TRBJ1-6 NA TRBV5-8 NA TGTGCCAGCAGCTTTGACAGAAATTCACCCCTCCACTTT CASSFDRNSPLHF
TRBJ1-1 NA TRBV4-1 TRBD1 TGCGCCAGCAGCCTTGACAGGGGGGCGAACACTGAAGCTTTCTTT CASSLDRGANTEAFF
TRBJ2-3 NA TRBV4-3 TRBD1 TGCGCCAGCAGCCAGGGACAGGTCAGCACAGATACGCAGTATTTT CASSQGQVSTDTQYF
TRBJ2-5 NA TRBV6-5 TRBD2 TGTGCCAGCAACCGGGGGGGCCCTTCTTCGGAGACCCAGTACTTC CASNRGGPSSETQYF
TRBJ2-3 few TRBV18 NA TGTGCCAGCTCACCCGACGTCAAGGGTACAGATACGCAGTATTTT CASSPDVKGTDTQYF
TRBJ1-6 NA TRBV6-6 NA TGTGCCAGCAGTTACTCGATACCGCCGACTTCACCCCTCCACTTT CASSYSIPPTSPLHF
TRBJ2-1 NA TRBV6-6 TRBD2 TGTGCCAGCAGTTACGACTCGGGCGGGAGGGAGCAGTTCTTC CASSYDSGGREQFF
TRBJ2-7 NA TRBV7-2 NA TGTGCCAGCAGCCTCCCCCCCGTTCTCGAGCAGTACTTC CASSLPPVLEQYF
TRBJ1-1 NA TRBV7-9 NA TGTGCCAGCAGCTTAGCTCACGGTCGGAACACTGAAGCTTTCTTT CASSLAHGRNTEAFF